These T cell receptor beta chains were read from a single sample in a study of PD-1 blockade in classical Hodgkin lymphoma. Some clones are missing from TCRdb's copy, which holds only in-frame ones; the method was immunoSEQ multiplex PCR. Of about 41,000 clones detected, roughly three quarters appear once; the ten largest clones hold under 25%. Source: peripheral blood mononuclear cells (PBMCs), taken at baseline. The receptors originated from a human donor with classical Hodgkin lymphoma. CDR3s include the opening cysteine and the closing phenylalanine or tryptophan. D genes are given only for firm matches. Part of the rows lack a size; the others show once, few, many or a class for expanded clones.

v_call,j_call,clone_size,d_call,cdr3_nt,cdr3_aa
TRBV7-9,TRBJ1-5,once,-,TGTGCCAGCACCCGGGGAGGGGATAGGGATCAGCCCCAGCATTTT,CASTRGGDRDQPQHF
TRBV7-3,TRBJ2-1,-,TRBD2,TGTGCCAGCAGCCGAGCTATGAGCGGGAAGGGAAATGAGCAGTTCTTC,CASSRAMSGKGNEQFF
TRBV18,TRBJ2-3,-,-,TGTGCCAGCTCACCACTAGGTCCGACAGGGACTTATACAGATACGCAGTATTTT,CASSPLGPTGTYTDTQYF
TRBV7-2,TRBJ2-7,-,-,TGTGCCAGCAGCTTACGACCTAAGGAGGGCTACGAGCAGTACTTC,CASSLRPKEGYEQYF
TRBV19,TRBJ1-5,-,TRBD1,TGTGCCAGTAGTACGGGGACAGCTAGCAATCAGCCCCAGCATTTT,CASSTGTASNQPQHF
TRBV30,TRBJ2-7,-,-,TGTGCCTGGGCCTTGAGCTCCTACGAGCAGTACTTC,CAWALSSYEQYF
TRBV6-5,TRBJ1-2,-,-,TGTGCCAGCAGAAACGCCGGCCCCTATGGCTACACCTTC,CASRNAGPYGYTF
TRBV27,TRBJ2-4,-,-,TGTGCCAGCAGTTTACAGGGACCTGGACGGAACATTCAGTACTTC,CASSLQGPGRNIQYF
TRBV15,TRBJ1-3,-,-,TGTGCCACCAGCAGAGATCACGACAGCGGAAACACCATATATTTT,CATSRDHDSGNTIYF
TRBV13,TRBJ2-2,-,-,TGTGCCAGCAGCCCTAAGGGGGCGAACACCGGGGAGCTGTTTTTT,CASSPKGANTGELFF
TRBV15,TRBJ2-7,-,TRBD2,TGTGCCACCAGCAGTAGCGGGAGGGGTTTACACGAGCAGTACTTC,CATSSSGRGLHEQYF
TRBV11-2,TRBJ2-7,-,-,TGTGCCAGCAGCCCCGGGCAGGGCTACGAGCAGTACTTC,CASSPGQGYEQYF
TRBV25-1,TRBJ1-6,-,TRBD1,TGTGCCAGCAGTAACTGGGGTGGTGAGGGGGCAAATTCACCCCTCCACTTT,CASSNWGGEGANSPLHF
TRBV28,TRBJ2-1,-,TRBD2,TGTGCCAGCAGTTCCACTAGCGGGAGGGCCTCTAATTCCTACAATGAGCAGTTCTTC,CASSSTSGRASNSYNEQFF
TRBV5-1,TRBJ2-7,-,-,TGCGCCAGCAGCTTGCGTAGTCCAGGTTACGAGCAGTACTTC,CASSLRSPGYEQYF
TRBV6-5,TRBJ2-7,-,TRBD2,TGTGCCAGCAGTCAACCGGGACTAGCGGGAGCCGTGACGTACTTC,CASSQPGLAGAVTYF
TRBV11-2,TRBJ2-7,-,TRBD2,TGTGCCAGCAGCTTAGTAGCGGGTTTCTCCTACGAGCAGTACTTC,CASSLVAGFSYEQYF